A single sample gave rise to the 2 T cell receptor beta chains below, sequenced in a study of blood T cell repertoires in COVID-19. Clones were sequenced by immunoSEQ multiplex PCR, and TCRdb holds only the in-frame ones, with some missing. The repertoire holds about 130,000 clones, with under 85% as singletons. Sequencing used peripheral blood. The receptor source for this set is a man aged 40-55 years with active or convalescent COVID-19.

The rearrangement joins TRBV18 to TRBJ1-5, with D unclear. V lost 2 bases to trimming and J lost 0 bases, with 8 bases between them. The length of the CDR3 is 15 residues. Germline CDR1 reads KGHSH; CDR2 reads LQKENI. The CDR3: CASSPGILSNQPQHF. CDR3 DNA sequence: TGTGCCAGCTCACCAGGCATCCTTAGCAATCAGCCCCAGCATTTT.

CDR3 residues: CASSQDRSRGGAWEQFF. The CDR3 nucleotides are TGCGCCAGCAGCCAAGATAGGTCTCGCGGGGGGGCCTGGGAGCAGTTCTTC. V usage is TRBV4-3 and J usage is TRBJ2-1, with 9 bases that match TRBD2. The CDR3 extends over 17 amino acids. Losses at the gene ends were 0 bases for V and 10 bases for J; bases not matched to a gene: 13. Germline V gene sequence: CDR1 LGHNA, CDR2 YSLEER.